This T cell receptor (beta chain) stems from a study of T cell repertoires in cytomegalovirus infection (dated by TCRdb to about 2019). Background on the whole study: Alongside well-studied HLA-B-restricted epitopes, the peptide stimulations were aimed at recently identified HLA-C-restricted CMV epitopes, whose presentation resists viral immunomodulation. Donor HLA type was relevant to the analysis, because carriage of CMV infection together with the matching HLA type was indicated by public TCR beta signatures. What the work shows at the level of the full study, not this receptor alone: The ex vivo response was dominated by HLA-C-restricted CMV-specific TCR beta clonotypes, which also provided the single most frequent clonotype in two of eight donors. Cumulative frequency of public TCR beta family members discriminated carriers of CMV infection plus the relevant HLA type in this cohort and an independent roughly 350-donor cohort.

The instrument given in TCRdb is Illumina HiSeq 1500. TCRdb reprocessing: public reads trimmed at Q25 with fastp, clones called with MiXCR, in-frame beta chains kept. Rows with one shared CDR3 protein collapse into an entry with the most common genes and DNA. The sample table lists fewer than 1,000,000 distinct CDR3 sequences, approximately 31% of them with a count of one. Of the sample, around 15% is held by the ten largest clones. Taken with the paper, the label for treatment or condition translates to: in vitro stimulation with specific CMV peptide epitopes to enrich CMV-specific T cells. From a lookup of the germline V gene (reference sequence), CDR1 and CDR2 are SEHNR and FQNEAQ. Spanning cysteine to phenylalanine, the CDR3 consists of 16 amino acids. The sequence is cut down to CDR3 DNA, 48 bases in frame from base 1. After removal of 5 bases from V and 4 bases from J, the junction retains 12 bases not matched to a gene.

In its sample, this clonotype was seen a few times. Its antigen is not yet known. No quality values exist for individual bases; no much larger clone is one base distant. The rearrangement combines TRBV7-9 with TRBJ2-3; 7 central nucleotides agree with TRBD1. The specimen was cultured CD8+ T cells from PBMCs, collected from culture after CMV antigen stimulation. The clonotype was recovered from a human donor in good health (CMV status not recorded). Some clones in this sample may be carry-over from other donors' samples. The nucleotides are TGTGCCAGCAGCATTGACAGGGTAACAGGAGCAGATACGCAGTATTTT. Its protein is CASSIDRVTGADTQYF.